This T cell receptor beta chain was documented in a study of T cell responses to AZD1222 COVID-19 vaccine. Study-wide results and limits: There were vaccine-associated CD4 TCRs across spike, dominant at 160-218 and 743-854. Two AZD1222 administrations were followed by greater Spike-specific TCR breadth and depth. Baseline serostatus was positive in only six AZD1222 recipients.

Germline assignment: CDR1 SQVTM and CDR2 ANQGSEA. V shed 0 bases and J shed 7 bases, with 15 bases lying between them. CDR3 length equals 14 residues. This clone was recorded once. Its antigen is still unknown. Sequenced by immunoSEQ multiplex PCR; TCRdb stores in-frame clones only, minus some. The table records 25,000 to 35,000 clones, about nine tenths of them present only once. The chain links TRBV29-1 to TRBJ1-1; TRBD1 is a possible D gene (5 bases). The sample was peripheral blood, taken on day 0 of AZD1222 vaccination. The clonotype was recovered from an adult in good health. CDR3 coding DNA: TGCAGCGTTGAAGATGGGCAGGGTGGCGGTGAAGCTTTCTTT. This codes for CSVEDGQGGGEAFF.